These 3 T cell receptor beta chains share one sample of origin, sequenced in a study of T cell changes during pregnancy in multiple sclerosis. The protocol was immunoSEQ multiplex PCR, while the TCRdb copy is restricted to in-frame clones and leaves out a portion. The table includes roughly 89,000 clones, 90% to 95% detected once. The specimen comprised peripheral blood, sampled in the third trimester of pregnancy. These receptors came from a female donor with multiple sclerosis, enrolled in a pregnancy study.

This rearrangement joins TRBV27 to TRBJ2-7; no clear D gene. Per the germline V gene, CDR1 is MNHEY and CDR2 is SMNVEV (reference sequence). Trimming shortened V by 8 bases and J by 3 bases, and 5 bases separated the two germline ends. This CDR3 spans 10 amino acids. In DNA, the CDR3 is TGTGCCAGCGGCTTCTACGAGCAGTACTTC. Amino acids: CASGFYEQYF.

The CDR3 loop is CASSLKGLYSGELFF. The CDR3, as DNA: TGTGCCAGCAGCTTAAAGGGACTGTATTCCGGGGAGCTGTTTTTT. This chain connects TRBV7-3 to TRBJ2-2, with a tentative D call TRBD2 (6 bases). The CDR3 totals 15 residues. Germline V gene lookup returns CDR1 SGHTA and CDR2 FQGTGA. V was pared by 1 base and J by 6 bases, with 12 bases between.

The chain couples TRBV19 to TRBJ2-3; 10 positions match TRBD1. The ends lost 5 bases at V and 4 bases at J; junction bases unmatched: 3. The CDR3 spans 14 residues. Germline values: CDR1 LNHDA, CDR2 SQIVND (reference sequence). The CDR3: CASSGDRGSDTQYF. In nucleotides, the CDR3 is TGTGCCAGTAGTGGGGACAGGGGATCAGATACGCAGTATTTT.